Listed below are T cell receptor beta chains from one sample, sequenced in a study of blood T cell repertoires in COVID-19. Assay used: immunoSEQ multiplex PCR; TCRdb lists only in-frame clones, some missing. The table lists 250,000 to 300,000 clones, under 90% of them singletons, with roughly 2.8% in the top ten. Sequencing used PBMCs or T cells enriched from blood (not recorded which). The receptors were gathered from a woman aged 50 to 60 who had been exposed to COVID-19. CDR3s include the opening cysteine and the closing phenylalanine or tryptophan. The D gene is left open where the match is weak. Clone size appears in some rows only: once, few, many, or a class for an expanded clone.

CDR3nt: TGTGCCAGCAGCCCGACCGGGACAGGGTATTACGAGCAGTACTTC; CDR3aa: CASSPTGTGYYEQYF; j_gene: TRBJ2-7; v_gene: TRBV4-2; abundance: .; d_gene: TRBD1
CDR3nt: TGCAGCGTTGGAGGACAGTGGCCCATTCAGTACTTC; CDR3aa: CSVGGQWPIQYF; j_gene: TRBJ2-4; v_gene: TRBV29-1; abundance: .; d_gene: .
CDR3nt: TGTGCCAGCAGCCCCAGGGGACAGGGGTCCACCGGGGAGCTGTTTTTT; CDR3aa: CASSPRGQGSTGELFF; j_gene: TRBJ2-2; v_gene: TRBV5-4; abundance: .; d_gene: TRBD1
CDR3nt: TGTGCCAGCAGCCAGGACCGGTTCCCCGGGACAGGCGGCTACACCTTC; CDR3aa: CASSQDRFPGTGGYTF; j_gene: TRBJ1-2; v_gene: TRBV4-2; abundance: .; d_gene: TRBD1
CDR3nt: TGTGCCAGCAGCCAAGTCTTCGGGCGGGAGATAGCCAAAAACATTCAGTACTTC; CDR3aa: CASSQVFGREIAKNIQYF; j_gene: TRBJ2-4; v_gene: TRBV3-1/TRBV3-2; abundance: .; d_gene: TRBD2
CDR3nt: TGTGCCTGGAGTGTACGCGGGTCAACAGATACGCAGTATTTT; CDR3aa: CAWSVRGSTDTQYF; j_gene: TRBJ2-3; v_gene: TRBV30; abundance: .; d_gene: .
CDR3nt: TGTGCCTCACGACCCCAGGGTTTTAGGGCCAACGTCCTGACTTTC; CDR3aa: CASRPQGFRANVLTF; j_gene: TRBJ2-6; v_gene: TRBV28; abundance: .; d_gene: .
CDR3nt: TGTGCCAGCAGCTCGACAGAGACCTACGAGCAGTACTTC; CDR3aa: CASSSTETYEQYF; j_gene: TRBJ2-7; v_gene: TRBV7-6; abundance: once; d_gene: .
CDR3nt: TGCGCCAGCAGCCTTACCGGGACAGACTATGGCTACACCTTC; CDR3aa: CASSLTGTDYGYTF; j_gene: TRBJ1-2; v_gene: TRBV4-1; abundance: .; d_gene: TRBD1
CDR3nt: TGTGCCAGCAGCTTGGCCGGGATCGCAAGTGGCTACACCTTC; CDR3aa: CASSLAGIASGYTF; j_gene: TRBJ1-2; v_gene: TRBV5-5; abundance: .; d_gene: .
CDR3nt: TGTGCCATCAGCGCTAGGGGACAGGGAGACTACGAGCAGTACTTC; CDR3aa: CAISARGQGDYEQYF; j_gene: TRBJ2-7; v_gene: TRBV10-3; abundance: .; d_gene: TRBD1
CDR3nt: TGTGCCAGCAGCCTCGACAGGGAAGTTGGCTACACCTTC; CDR3aa: CASSLDREVGYTF; j_gene: TRBJ1-2; v_gene: TRBV6-5; abundance: .; d_gene: TRBD1
CDR3nt: TGTGCCAGCTCACCCTCAGGGGGTTACGAGCAGTACTTC; CDR3aa: CASSPSGGYEQYF; j_gene: TRBJ2-7; v_gene: TRBV18; abundance: .; d_gene: TRBD1
CDR3nt: TGTGCCAGCTCATGGGACAGACTGAACACTGAAGCTTTCTTT; CDR3aa: CASSWDRLNTEAFF; j_gene: TRBJ1-1; v_gene: TRBV18; abundance: .; d_gene: TRBD1
CDR3nt: TGTGCCAGCAGTTCTGTGGGACTAGCGGGGGGGCCGGTCTTC; CDR3aa: CASSSVGLAGGPVF; j_gene: TRBJ2-1; v_gene: TRBV6-5; abundance: .; d_gene: TRBD2
CDR3nt: TGTGCCAGCAGCTCCATGGACAGACACGAGCAGTACTTC; CDR3aa: CASSSMDRHEQYF; j_gene: TRBJ2-7; v_gene: TRBV5-6; abundance: .; d_gene: .
CDR3nt: TGTGCCAGCAGCTTAGTAGGGGACGGGAGCTACGAGCAGTACTTC; CDR3aa: CASSLVGDGSYEQYF; j_gene: TRBJ2-7; v_gene: TRBV11-3; abundance: once; d_gene: .
CDR3nt: TGCGCCAGCAGCCCACTTGCGGGGGCAGATACGCAGTATTTT; CDR3aa: CASSPLAGADTQYF; j_gene: TRBJ2-3; v_gene: TRBV5-1; abundance: .; d_gene: TRBD2
CDR3nt: TGTGCCAGCACCAAGGACAGGGACGTTGGCTACACCTTC; CDR3aa: CASTKDRDVGYTF; j_gene: TRBJ1-2; v_gene: TRBV2; abundance: .; d_gene: TRBD1
CDR3nt: TGTGCCAGCAGCACTGACAGAGACAATCAGCCCCAGCATTTT; CDR3aa: CASSTDRDNQPQHF; j_gene: TRBJ1-5; v_gene: TRBV5-4; abundance: few; d_gene: .
CDR3nt: TGTGCCATCAGCGTACCGGGACAGGGGGCATGGGCTTTCTTT; CDR3aa: CAISVPGQGAWAFF; j_gene: TRBJ1-1; v_gene: TRBV10-3; abundance: .; d_gene: TRBD1
CDR3nt: TGTGCCAGCACCACATACGCCGTCCCCTATGGCTACACCTTC; CDR3aa: CASTTYAVPYGYTF; j_gene: TRBJ1-2; v_gene: TRBV6-5; abundance: .; d_gene: .
CDR3nt: TGCGCCAGCAGCACGGGACTGCCGGCGGATACGCAGTATTTT; CDR3aa: CASSTGLPADTQYF; j_gene: TRBJ2-3; v_gene: TRBV5-1; abundance: .; d_gene: .
CDR3nt: TGCGCCAGCAGCCAAGATCTAATGAACGAGCAGTACTTC; CDR3aa: CASSQDLMNEQYF; j_gene: TRBJ2-7; v_gene: TRBV4-1; abundance: once; d_gene: .